This passage covers 14 T cell receptor beta chains from one sample sequenced in a study of somatic mutations in cytotoxic T cells in rheumatoid arthritis. TCRdb's copy holds only in-frame clones and misses some; the assay was immunoSEQ multiplex PCR. The sample comprises 6,800 or so clones, roughly 90% of which are singletons, and about 17% rests with the top ten. Sequences were obtained from CD8+ T cells sorted from blood. The receptors derive from a man aged 35-49 years with rheumatoid arthritis.

The chain recombines TRBV6-5 with TRBJ1-1; TRBD1 matches 7 bases. The length of the CDR3 is 14 residues. CDR1 and CDR2 from the germline V gene are MNHEY and SVGAGI. With V trimmed by 2 bases and J by 1 base, 1 base remained unmatched. CDR3 residues: CASSYGQANTEAFF. The DNA of the CDR3 is TGTGCCAGCAGTTACGGACAGGCGAACACTGAAGCTTTCTTT.

This clone has only one observation. CDR3 sequence: CAGRWGDYTEAFF. The DNA of the CDR3 is TGTGCCGGACGGTGGGGGGACTACACTGAAGCTTTCTTT. The chain carries TRBV30 and TRBJ1-1; D possibly corresponds to TRBD1 (5 bases). Trimming removed 8 bases at V and 3 bases at J, with 16 bases between. Germline V gene lookup returns CDR1 GTSNPN and CDR2 SVGIG (reference sequence). The CDR3 length is 13 residues.

The gene calls are TRBV6-5 and TRBJ1-1, with TRBD1 as a possible D gene (5 bases). Trimming took 6 bases from V and 6 from J, leaving 14 bases between them. CDR1 MNHEY and CDR2 SVGAGI come from the germline V gene. The CDR3 runs 13 residues. The CDR3 coding sequence is TGTGCCAGCAGGTGGGGTGCAGGGCCTGAAGCTTTCTTT. Its translation: CASRWGAGPEAFF.

V is TRBV13 and J is TRBJ1-3; D unclear. The ends were cut back, 1 base at V and 6 bases at J, with 16 bases in the middle. Germline V lookup: CDR1 PRHDT, CDR2 FYEKMQ (reference sequence). The CDR3 loop spans 16 amino acids. In nucleotides, the CDR3 is TGTGCCAGCAGCTTAGCTTCGTGGGCGCGGGAAAACACCATATATTTT. It specifies CASSLASWARENTIYF.

This chain uses TRBV2 with TRBJ1-3; the D gene is possibly TRBD1 (6 bases). V lost 3 bases and J 4 bases, leaving 22 bases between the germline ends. Germline-derived CDR1 and CDR2 are SNHLY and FYNNEI. The CDR3 is 18 residues long. The CDR3 region has the DNA TGTGCCAGCAGTGACGGGGGGCTATTCGATCTTCTCGGAAACACCATATATTTT. Protein: CASSDGGLFDLLGNTIYF.

The rearrangement joins TRBV4-1 to TRBJ2-5, with a possible D match to TRBD2 (5 bases). Germline V gene data show CDR1 as MGHRA and CDR2 as YSYEKL. Trimming took off 4 bases at V and 4 bases at J, with 13 bases between the two ends. The CDR3 covers 14 residues. The CDR3 here is CASSPVRGLETQYF. The DNA of the CDR3 is TGCGCCAGCAGCCCCGTTAGAGGGTTAGAGACCCAGTACTTC.

The chain has TRBV28 and TRBJ1-1, with TRBD1 as a possible D gene (5 bases). The germline gives CDR1 MDHEN, CDR2 SYDVKM. CDR3 size: 16 residues. The V end lost 3 bases, the J end lost 0 bases, and 14 bases lay between the germline ends. The CDR3, as DNA: TGTGCCAGCAGTTTGGGGAGGGGCTACATGAACACTGAAGCTTTCTTT. Translated, it gives CASSLGRGYMNTEAFF.

The chain combines TRBV19 with TRBJ1-1; D gene unclear. The CDR3 is 13 amino acids. Germline V gene data show CDR1 as LNHDA and CDR2 as SQIVND (reference sequence). V was clipped by 3 bases and J by 13 bases, with 18 bases between them. CDR3 bases: TGTGCCAGTAGTATGGACTTATTAAAGGTTGATTTCTTT. It encodes CASSMDLLKVDFF.

This clone was detected once. CDR3 nucleotides: TGTGCCAGCAGTTACGGACAGGGAGGCGACGAGCAGTACTTC. Encoded protein: CASSYGQGGDEQYF. The chain employs TRBV6-5 and TRBJ2-7, with 8 bases fitting TRBD1. The V segment lost 2 bases and the J segment 5 bases; nucleotides outside the gene matches: 5. From germline, CDR1 is MNHEY and CDR2 SVGAGI. CDR3 length: 14 residues.

The chain is built from TRBV7-9 and TRBJ2-1, with 10 bases identical to TRBD2. The junction had 10 bases not matched to a gene; V was cut back by 5 bases and J by 6 bases. The CDR3 length is 16 residues. Per the germline V gene, CDR1 is SEHNR and CDR2 is FQNEAQ (reference sequence). The CDR3 loop reads CASSRFPGLASNEQFF. The CDR3 DNA follows: TGTGCCAGCAGCCGATTTCCGGGACTAGCGTCCAATGAGCAGTTCTTC.

The CDR3 DNA reads as TGTGCCAGCAGCCAAGAGGTTGGGGGACAGGGGGGGGGAAAACTGTTTTTT. Translation gives CASSQEVGGQGGGKLFF. The J gene is TRBJ1-4, the V gene TRBV4-2; 11 nucleotides match TRBD1. The CDR3 sequence is 17 residues long. V was clipped by 0 bases and J by 10 bases; unmatched bases: 10. Germline V CDR1 and CDR2: LGHNA, YNFKEQ.

The genes are TRBV15 and TRBJ2-5, with 9 bases that match TRBD2. With V trimmed by 4 bases and J by 5 bases, 5 bases remained unmatched. The germline V gene has CDR1 LNHNV and CDR2 YYDKDF (reference sequence). The CDR3 totals 14 residues. The DNA of the CDR3 is TGTGCCACCAGCACTTATAGCGGGGGTGAGACCCAGTACTTC. It encodes CATSTYSGGETQYF.

The chain couples TRBV2 to TRBJ1-2, with 9 bases fitting TRBD1. The CDR3 is 16 amino acids. V lost 9 bases and J lost 6; bases outside the gene matches: 17. CDR1 is SNHLY, CDR2 FYNNEI, per germline. This CDR3 reads CARRTFTTGGFDGYTF. CDR3 nucleotide sequence: TGTGCCAGAAGAACCTTTACGACAGGGGGTTTCGATGGCTACACCTTC.

The chain couples TRBV15 to TRBJ1-1; D gene ambiguous. The CDR3 contains 13 residues. V dropped 9 bases and J dropped 6 bases, with 17 bases sitting between them. Germline CDR1 is LNHNV and CDR2 is YYDKDF (reference sequence). CDR3: CATSSRFGSEAFF. The CDR3 coding sequence is TGTGCCACTTCTAGTAGGTTCGGCTCTGAAGCTTTCTTT.